These 4 T cell receptor beta chains came from one sample sequenced in a study of T cell clonality in common variable immunodeficiency. Study observations and caveats: Reportedly, TCR beta sequences from common variable immunodeficiency showed fewer deletions and N-nucleotide insertions.

Libraries were prepared by immunoSEQ multiplex PCR; TCRdb keeps only in-frame clonotypes and omits some of them. The sample offers about 28,000 clones and no singletons, the top ten holding approximately 3.1%. Which antigens these TCRs recognize remains unknown. Sequencing was carried out using peripheral blood mononuclear cells. These receptor sequences come from a human donor with common variable immunodeficiency.

Comment on this clone: The CDR3 is cut off 3 residues early in the read; its end comes from the germline J gene. The chain joins TRBV30 to TRBJ2-5, with 7 bases that match TRBD2. The V gene end was trimmed by 0 bases and the J gene end by 5 bases; junction bases not matched to a gene: 9. CDR1 is GTSNPN and CDR2 is SVGIG in the germline V gene (reference sequence). This CDR3 comprises 15 residues. CDR3 in amino acids: CAWSVRASGRETQYF. The covered CDR3 bases are TGTGCCTGGAGTGTACGGGCTAGCGGCCGCGAGACC.

This clone was observed at least ten times. Sequencing ends 3 residues short of the CDR3 end; the germline J gene provides the rest. The rearrangement joins TRBV30 to TRBJ2-5, with 7 bases lining up with TRBD2. The length of the CDR3 is 13 residues. Per the germline V gene, CDR1 is GTSNPN and CDR2 is SVGIG (reference sequence). Trimming took 5 bases from V and 5 from J; bases not matched to a gene: 8. The part of the CDR3 DNA that was read is TGTGCCTGGGTCGGGGGGTTCAGGGAGACC. This codes for CAWVGGFRET. The full CDR3 is CAWVGGFRETQYF.

As to this clone: From the germline J gene comes the end of the CDR3, since the read stops 3 residues before it. The chain employs TRBV19 and TRBJ1-6, with D perhaps matching TRBD1 (6 bases). There are 13 residues in the CDR3. The V gene lost 10 bases and the J gene lost 7 bases, with 14 bases spanning the gap. Per the germline V gene, CDR1 is LNHDA and CDR2 is SQIVND (reference sequence). CDR3 protein: CATSDSYNSPLHF. The sequenced CDR3 bases are TGTGCCACTTCGGACAGCTACAATTCACCC.

Remarks on this clone: The CDR3 end falls 3 residues outside the read, so it is completed with the germline J gene. J is TRBJ2-5 and V is TRBV18, with 11 bases fitting TRBD1. The CDR3 runs to 16 residues. Germline V gives CDR1 KGHSH, CDR2 LQKENI. J gave up 0 bases and V 5 bases, and 5 bases lay outside the gene matches. CDR3 region: CASSRGTGGNQETQYF. The covered CDR3 bases are TGTGCCAGCTCAAGGGGGACAGGGGGAAACCAAGAGACC.